Presented here are 14 T cell receptor beta chains from one specimen sequenced in a study of T-cell memory formation after mild COVID-19. MiXCR, applied by TCRdb to the 5' RACE reads, yields one record per CDR3 protein. This sample carries some 110,000 distinct CDR3 sequences, around an eighth of them seen once, and the ten largest clones take more than 25%. Sequenced material: PBMCs or a T cell subset sorted from them (not recorded which). The receptors originated from an adult woman who had mild COVID-19 (a few samples of this study predate the infection). Cell type and time point are not known.

This clonotype showed up many times. The chain links TRBV7-8 to TRBJ2-3, with 10 bases that match TRBD2. CDR1 and CDR2 (germline): SGHVS, FQNEAQ. The CDR3 has 16 amino acids. V lost 3 bases and J lost 4; bases outside the gene matches: 7. The CDR3 bases are TGTGCCAGCAGCTTTTTAGCGGGAGGTCTCCCAGATACGCAGTATTTT. Its protein product is CASSFLAGGLPDTQYF.

J is TRBJ2-1 and V is TRBV15; D uncertain. The CDR3 is made up of 19 amino acids. Looked up from germline, CDR1 is LNHNV and CDR2 is YYDKDF (reference sequence). The germline V and J ends were trimmed by 0 bases and 0 bases, with 18 bases remaining between them. In nucleotides, the CDR3 is TGTGCCACCAGCAGAGATTCCGCTGTTTACGTGAGCTCCTACAATGAGCAGTTCTTC. Protein product: CATSRDSAVYVSSYNEQFF.

This clonotype has more than one count but fewer than ten. Here the CDR3 DNA reads TGTGCCAGCAGCTTATGGGAAGAGGGACTAGCCAAAAACATTCAGTACTTC. It yields the protein CASSLWEEGLAKNIQYF. J is TRBJ2-4 and V is TRBV7-8; D is perhaps TRBD2 (6 bases). V was cut by 2 bases and J by 0 bases, with 14 bases left in between. The CDR3 loop spans 17 amino acids. Germline loops: CDR1 SGHVS, CDR2 FQNEAQ.

The rearrangement uses TRBV12-3 or TRBV12-4 and TRBJ1-2; 8 nucleotides line up with TRBD1. V lost 6 bases to trimming and J lost 2 bases; unmatched junction nucleotides: 2. The CDR3 covers 13 residues. The CDR3 DNA reads as TGTGCCAGCAGCCGGACAGGGAACTATGGCTACACCTTC. It is translated as CASSRTGNYGYTF.

The chain is built from TRBV6-5 and TRBJ2-7; D is uncertain. With 0 bases removed from V and 3 bases from J, the gap between germline ends came to 6 bases. CDR1 and CDR2 (germline): MNHEY, SVGAGI. The CDR3 runs 13 residues. This CDR3 is CASSYSGVYEQYF. The DNA of the CDR3 is TGTGCCAGCAGTTACTCAGGCGTCTACGAGCAGTACTTC.

This clonotype has a handful of counts. The rearrangement links TRBV29-1 to TRBJ2-1, with 12 bases fitting TRBD2. The germline gives CDR1 SQVTM, CDR2 ANQGSEA. The CDR3 is 15 amino acids. V lost 1 base to trimming and J lost 2 bases; unmatched junction nucleotides: 0. The CDR3 protein is CSVEGLAGAYNEQFF. CDR3 nucleotides: TGCAGCGTTGAAGGACTAGCGGGAGCCTACAATGAGCAGTTCTTC.

A few counts support this clonotype. The chain uses TRBV12-3 or TRBV12-4 and TRBJ2-2; weak D call: TRBD1 (6 bases). V was shortened by 5 bases and J by 5 bases, with 15 bases between the two germline ends. This CDR3 has 15 residues. Written as DNA, the CDR3 is TGTGCCAGCAGTGAGGGGGTAGCACCGACCGGGGAGCTGTTTTTT. As protein: CASSEGVAPTGELFF.

This clonotype was detected a few times. The rearrangement joins TRBV24-1 to TRBJ1-5; D possibly corresponds to TRBD1 (5 bases). The germline CDR1 and CDR2 sequences are KGHDR and SFDVKD. The V and J ends lost 2 bases and 6 bases respectively, with 16 bases between them. The CDR3 contains 16 residues. For the CDR3, the DNA is TGTGCCACCAGTGATTCCGGGACCGCCAGAGGTCAGCCCCAGCATTTT. Amino acid sequence: CATSDSGTARGQPQHF.

This clonotype was detected ten times or more. For the CDR3, the DNA is TGTGCCAGCAGCATATCCCTCCGACAGATCCAAGAGACCCAGTACTTC. Translation: CASSISLRQIQETQYF. This rearrangement joins TRBV7-8 to TRBJ2-5, with D perhaps matching TRBD1 (5 bases). CDR1 and CDR2 (germline): SGHVS, FQNEAQ. The CDR3 runs 16 residues. V shed 5 bases and J shed 1 base, with 17 bases lying between them. The entire variable domain, with the rest obtained from reference TRBV7-8 and TRBJ2-5, is as follows: GAGVSQSPRYKVAKRGQDVALRCDPISGHVSLFWYQQALGQGPEFLTYFQNEAQLDKSGLPSDRFFAERPEGSVSTLKIQRTQQEDSAVYLCASSISLRQIQETQYFGPGTRLLVL.

This clonotype was counted many times. V usage is TRBV6-2 or TRBV6-3 and J usage is TRBJ2-6; D possibly corresponds to TRBD1 (6 bases). Germline CDR1 and CDR2: MNHEY and SVGEGT. This CDR3 contains 15 residues. V was clipped by 4 bases and J by 0 bases, with 7 bases between them. CDR3 region: CASSWDNSGANVLTF. The CDR3 coding sequence is TGTGCCAGCAGTTGGGACAACTCTGGGGCCAACGTCCTGACTTTC.

This clonotype was observed a few times. The genes are TRBV2 and TRBJ2-2, with a tentative D call TRBD1 (6 bases). Germline V CDR1 and CDR2: SNHLY, FYNNEI. The CDR3 extends over 16 amino acids. Trimming removed 8 bases at V and 2 bases at J, with 18 bases between. The CDR3 protein is CASGTTGHLNTGELFF. The CDR3 DNA is TGTGCCAGCGGGACCACGGGACACCTTAACACCGGGGAGCTGTTTTTT.

This clonotype was recorded a few times. The chain is built from TRBV3-1 and TRBJ2-7; 8 bases fit TRBD1. The CDR3 runs to 15 residues. Germline V gene sequence: CDR1 LGHDT, CDR2 YNNKEL (reference sequence). Trimming at V came to 3 bases and at J to 2 bases, leaving 6 bases not matched to a gene. The chain's CDR3 is CASSQDGQGAYEQYF. The CDR3 nucleotides are TGTGCCAGCAGCCAGGACGGACAGGGAGCCTACGAGCAGTACTTC.

In this sample, this clonotype turned up many times. The rearrangement uses TRBV25-1 and TRBJ2-5; unclear D gene. The germline CDR1 and CDR2 sequences are MGHDK and SYGVNS. There are 12 residues in the CDR3. V lost 7 bases and J 2 bases, leaving 8 bases between the germline ends. CDR3 in amino acids: CASNQDQETQYF. In DNA, the CDR3 is TGTGCCAGCAACCAGGATCAAGAGACCCAGTACTTC.

This clonotype was counted only a few times. This chain uses TRBV9 with TRBJ2-1, with D perhaps given as TRBD1 or TRBD2 (5 bases each). With 1 base removed from V and 4 bases from J, the gap between germline ends came to 12 bases. The CDR3 loop spans 15 amino acids. Germline CDR1 SGDLS, CDR2 YYNGEE. The CDR3 loop reads CASSVRGAAYNEQFF. CDR3 sequence (DNA): TGTGCCAGCAGCGTAAGGGGAGCGGCTTACAATGAGCAGTTCTTC.